This entry features one T cell receptor beta chain sequence. As yet, its antigen is unknown. The germline V gene has CDR1 MNHEY and CDR2 SVGAGI. J gave up 4 bases and V 0 bases, and 7 bases lay outside the gene matches. This CDR3 region has 16 residues. Profiling relied on immunoSEQ multiplex PCR, and the TCRdb table lists in-frame clones only, not all of them. Seen here are roughly 180,000 clones, roughly 90% observed once, and the top ten hold 3% to 4%. This record belongs to a study of T cell responses to AZD1222 COVID-19 vaccine. Whole-study findings and limits: The study found vaccine-associated CD4 TCRs spanning spike, dominant at 160-218 and 743-854. The sample set comprised mostly white British donors with more females, and clonal diversity was possibly underestimated.

The source is an adult who received the AZD1222 COVID-19 vaccine. This sequence joins TRBV6-5 and TRBJ2-5, with 8 bases fitting TRBD2. The input for sequencing was peripheral blood, taken 28 days after the second AZD1222 dose. In nucleotides, the CDR3 is TGTGCCAGCAGTTACTCGTTAGCGGGGAGGGGAGAGACCCAGTACTTC. It specifies CASSYSLAGRGETQYF.